Below, 19 T cell receptor beta chains from the same sample are listed, as sequenced in a study of blood T cells in healthy people across ages. Primed by a sample-barcoded 5' primer and a J-beta primer mix, a second PCR proceeded for about 6 to 12 cycles. TCRdb re-called the 5' RACE reads through MiXCR, storing one row per CDR3 protein. Seen here are over 1,200,000 distinct CDR3 sequences, roughly 59% observed once, and the top ten hold under 8.5%. Material for sequencing was blood. These receptors all come from a man younger than 35 in good health.

Points on this clonotype: A junction end diverges from the germline sequence, so it may reflect a read error. J is TRBJ1-6 and V is TRBV27; 11 bases align to TRBD1. Per the germline V gene, CDR1 is MNHEY and CDR2 is SMNVEV (reference sequence). This CDR3 region has 15 residues. The CDR3 DNA reads as TGCGCCAGCAGCTTGGGGACAGGGGGAAATTCACCCCTCCACTTT. As protein: CASSLGTGGNSPLHF.

This clonotype was observed once. The CDR3 DNA reads TGTGCCAGCAGCCCACCGGTCCCCTATGGCTACACCTTC. Its protein product is CASSPPVPYGYTF. The rearrangement uses TRBV7-6 and TRBJ1-2; D unresolved. V was shortened by 5 bases and J by 4 bases, with 11 bases between the two germline ends. The CDR3 has 13 residues. Germline-derived CDR1 and CDR2 are SGHVS and FNYEAQ.

This clonotype has only a few counts. The V and J genes are TRBV12-3 or TRBV12-4 and TRBJ1-5, with D tentatively TRBD1 (6 bases). V dropped 2 bases and J dropped 4 bases, with 9 bases sitting between them. The CDR3 covers 14 residues. The CDR3 coding sequence is TGTGCCAGCAGTTTACAGGGGACGAATCAGCCCCAGCATTTT. This gives the protein CASSLQGTNQPQHF.

The rearrangement joins TRBV7-6 to TRBJ2-3, with 7 bases aligning to TRBD1. The germline gives CDR1 SGHVS, CDR2 FNYEAQ. V lost 6 bases, J lost 0 bases, and 3 bases stayed unmatched. This CDR3 is 14 amino acids long. The CDR3 region has the DNA TGTGCCAGCAGGAGGGACAGTAGCACAGATACGCAGTATTTT. Amino acids: CASRRDSSTDTQYF.

The genes are TRBV6-2 or TRBV6-3 and TRBJ2-7, with a possible D match to TRBD1 (5 bases). The J call could be wrong; TRBJ2-4 is a better fit for the DNA end. Germline V gene data show CDR1 as MNHEY and CDR2 as SVGEGT. The CDR3 is 13 residues long. Written as DNA, the CDR3 is TGTGCCAGCAGTTATATCAGGGCTTACATTCAGTACTTC. Translation: CASSYIRAYIQYF.

The chain has TRBV5-6 and TRBJ2-6; tentative D call: TRBD1 (6 bases). Germline CDR1 reads SGHDT; CDR2 reads YYEEEE. The ends were cut back, 0 bases at V and 2 bases at J, with 12 bases in the middle. This CDR3 has 17 amino acids. The CDR3 region has the DNA TGTGCCAGCAGCTTGGGCAGGGGAATGGCTGGGGCCAACGTCCTGACTTTC. Translation gives CASSLGRGMAGANVLTF.

This clonotype was seen many times. This chain connects TRBV7-2 to TRBJ2-3; TRBD2 aligns across 7 bases. After removal of 5 bases from V and 6 bases from J, the junction contained 5 bases not matched to a gene. The germline V gene has CDR1 SGHTA and CDR2 FQGNSA. CDR3 size: 13 residues. Here the CDR3 reads CASSLRLADTQYF. Written as DNA, the CDR3 is TGTGCCAGCAGCCTTCGACTAGCCGATACGCAGTATTTT.

The V call is TRBV28, the J call TRBJ2-4, with D perhaps being TRBD1 or TRBD2 (5 bases each). The DNA end favors TRBJ2-7, so the J call may be wrong. The CDR3 is made up of 15 amino acids. Germline CDR1 MDHEN, CDR2 SYDVKM. The CDR3 protein is CASSLEGIESYEQYF. The CDR3 DNA follows: TGTGCCAGCAGTTTAGAGGGGATCGAGTCCTACGAGCAGTACTTC.

This clonotype showed up just a few times. The J gene is TRBJ1-2, the V gene TRBV20-1; D uncertain. V was pared by 7 bases and J by 4 bases, with 16 bases between. CDR1 and CDR2 from the germline V gene are DFQATT and SNEGSKA (reference sequence). The length of the CDR3 is 13 residues. The CDR3 loop reads CSDLGWIGYGYTF. The DNA of the CDR3 is TGCAGTGATCTGGGGTGGATCGGCTATGGCTACACCTTC.

The V gene is TRBV5-1, the J gene TRBJ2-3; 10 nucleotides agree with TRBD1. V dropped 4 bases and J dropped 4; count of bases not matched to a gene: 9. This CDR3 comprises 16 residues. Germline V gene lookup returns CDR1 SGHRS and CDR2 YFSETQ. CDR3 in amino acids: CASSLGRGTGADTQYF. In nucleotides, the CDR3 is TGCGCCAGCAGCCTGGGAAGAGGGACAGGGGCAGATACGCAGTATTTT.

V usage is TRBV29-1 and J usage is TRBJ2-1; 13 nucleotides align to TRBD2. CDR3 size: 17 residues. V was pared by 0 bases and J by 2 bases, with 4 bases of the junction left unmatched. Per germline, CDR1 SQVTM and CDR2 ANQGSEA. The chain's CDR3 is CSVEDLGLAGTYNEQFF. The CDR3 region has the DNA TGCAGCGTTGAAGATCTGGGACTAGCGGGAACCTACAATGAGCAGTTCTTC.

The rearrangement uses TRBV20-1 and TRBJ1-1; D gene unclear. The V gene's germline CDR1 is DFQATT and CDR2 SNEGSKA (reference sequence). The CDR3 contains 14 residues. Trimming shortened V by 0 bases and J by 2 bases, and 10 bases separated the two germline ends. The CDR3: CSARDHWGNTEAFF. CDR3 bases: TGCAGTGCTAGAGATCATTGGGGAAACACTGAAGCTTTCTTT.

DNA of the CDR3: TGTGCCAGCAGTGAAGTCGAGGGAATGAACACTGAAGCTTTCTTT. It is translated as CASSEVEGMNTEAFF. The J gene is TRBJ1-1, the V gene TRBV6-1; no definite D call. Germline lookup yields CDR1 MNHNS and CDR2 SASEGT. V shed 1 base and J shed 0 bases, with 9 bases lying between them. The CDR3 spans 15 residues.

The V and J genes are TRBV11-2 and TRBJ2-7; D is tentatively TRBD1 or TRBD2 (5 bases each). Germline CDR1 SGHAT, CDR2 FQNNGV. The V end was cut by 5 bases, the J end by 5 bases, with 16 bases between. The CDR3 has 14 amino acids. The CDR3 DNA reads TGTGCCAGCAGCGGGGGTCGGGGTAGGAACGAGCAGTACTTC. The encoded protein is CASSGGRGRNEQYF.

This clonotype was counted only a few times. This sequence joins TRBV6-6 and TRBJ1-2; 7 bases are a match to TRBD1. The CDR3 has 14 amino acids. Germline V gives CDR1 MNHNY, CDR2 SVGAGI (reference sequence). J was trimmed by 6 bases and V by 0 bases; bases with no gene match: 4. The CDR3 loop reads CASSYSTGLDGYTF. CDR3 nucleotide sequence: TGTGCCAGCAGTTACTCGACAGGGTTGGATGGCTACACCTTC.

There are a few counts of this clonotype. The chain links TRBV7-9 to TRBJ2-7; D might be TRBD2 (6 bases). Trimming took 3 bases from V and 0 from J, leaving 18 bases between them. Germline V gives CDR1 SEHNR, CDR2 FQNEAQ (reference sequence). This CDR3 region has 17 residues. The CDR3 DNA reads as TGTGCCAGCAGCTTCCTTAGCTTGGGAGGCTACTCCTACGAGCAGTACTTC. Translating it yields CASSFLSLGGYSYEQYF.

This chain links TRBV2 with TRBJ2-5, with D uncertain. The better agreement between TRBJ2-7 and the DNA end casts doubt on the J call. This CDR3 is built from 13 residues. In germline, CDR1 is SNHLY, CDR2 FYNNEI. In DNA form, the CDR3 reads TGTGCCAGCAGTGGAAGAGATAACTACGAGCAGTACTTC. It is translated as CASSGRDNYEQYF.

This clonotype has more than one count but fewer than ten. The gene calls are TRBV7-8 and TRBJ1-2, with D possibly being TRBD1 (5 bases). The CDR3 covers 14 residues. V was shortened by 1 base and J by 5 bases, with 11 bases between the two germline ends. The germline V gene has CDR1 SGHVS and CDR2 FQNEAQ. CDR3 DNA: TGTGCCAGCAGCTTAGAGGGGAGGGGATATGGCTACACCTTC. It translates to CASSLEGRGYGYTF.

The chain carries TRBV10-3 and TRBJ2-3, with 10 nucleotides matching TRBD2. Trimming took 2 bases from V and 6 from J; bases not matched to a gene: 8. This CDR3 has 16 amino acids. Germline V lookup: CDR1 ENHRY, CDR2 SYGVKD. The CDR3 reads CAISEPLAGVKDTQYF. The DNA of the CDR3 is TGTGCCATCAGTGAGCCCCTAGCGGGAGTGAAGGATACGCAGTATTTT.